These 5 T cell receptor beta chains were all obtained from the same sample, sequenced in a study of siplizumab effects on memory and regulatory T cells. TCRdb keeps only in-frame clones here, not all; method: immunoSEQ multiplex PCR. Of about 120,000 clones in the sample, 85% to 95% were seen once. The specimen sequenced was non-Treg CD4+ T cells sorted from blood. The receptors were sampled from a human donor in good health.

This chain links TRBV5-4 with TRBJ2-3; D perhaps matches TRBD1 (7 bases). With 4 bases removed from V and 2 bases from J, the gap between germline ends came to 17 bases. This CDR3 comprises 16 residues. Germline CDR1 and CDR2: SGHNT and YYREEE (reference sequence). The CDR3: CASSTRGDHPTDTQYF. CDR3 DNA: TGTGCCAGCAGCACCAGGGGGGACCATCCCACAGATACGCAGTATTTT.

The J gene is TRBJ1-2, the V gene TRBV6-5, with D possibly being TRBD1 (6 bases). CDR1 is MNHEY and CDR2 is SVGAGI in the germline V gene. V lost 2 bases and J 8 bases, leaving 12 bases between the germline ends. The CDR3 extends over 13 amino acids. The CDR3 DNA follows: TGTGCCAGCAGTTACACAGGGAGGGGCGGCTACACCTTC. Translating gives CASSYTGRGGYTF.

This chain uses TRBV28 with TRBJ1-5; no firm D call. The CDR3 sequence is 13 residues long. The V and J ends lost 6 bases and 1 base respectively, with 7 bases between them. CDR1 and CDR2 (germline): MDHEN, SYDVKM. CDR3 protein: CASSSLSNQPQHF. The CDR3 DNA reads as TGTGCCAGCAGCTCCCTGAGCAATCAGCCCCAGCATTTT.

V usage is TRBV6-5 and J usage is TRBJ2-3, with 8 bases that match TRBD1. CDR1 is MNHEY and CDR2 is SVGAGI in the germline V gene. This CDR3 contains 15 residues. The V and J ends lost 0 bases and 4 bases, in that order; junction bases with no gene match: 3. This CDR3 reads CASSYSTGVADTQYF. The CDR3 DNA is TGTGCCAGCAGTTACTCGACAGGGGTTGCAGATACGCAGTATTTT.

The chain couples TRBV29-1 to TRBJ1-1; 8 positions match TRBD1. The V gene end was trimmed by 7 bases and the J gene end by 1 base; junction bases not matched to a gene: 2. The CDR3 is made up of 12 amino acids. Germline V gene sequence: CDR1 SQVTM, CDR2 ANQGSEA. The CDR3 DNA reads TGCAGCGGCGACAGGGGGAACACTGAAGCTTTCTTT. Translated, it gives CSGDRGNTEAFF.